Sequencing of this TCR beta chain was carried out in a study of blood T cell repertoires in COVID-19. Study background: Samples of COVID-19 (acute and convalescent) were obtained from the United States, Italy and Spain. PBMCs, B-cell-depleted T cells, or T cells provided the cDNA or gDNA that made up the material.

This clone occurred a few times. Original processing methods: Reference gene primer amplification yielded estimated nucleated cell counts. TCRdb's table, derived via immunoSEQ multiplex PCR, lists solely in-frame clones and lacks some. From that table come the V and J calls and clone size; the DNA was used to work out D and trimming. The data show some 230,000 clones, approximately 80% seen once. V was pared by 3 bases and J by 8 bases, with 11 bases between. The germline CDR1 and CDR2 sequences are SGDLS and YYNGEE. The CDR3 contains 13 residues. Input material: peripheral blood. The clonotype was recovered from an older woman who had recovered from COVID-19. The rearrangement links TRBV9 to TRBJ2-2; D is unresolved. CDR3 residues: CASSASLFGELFF. CDR3 nucleotides: TGTGCCAGCAGCGCTTCCCTCTTTGGGGAGCTGTTTTTT.